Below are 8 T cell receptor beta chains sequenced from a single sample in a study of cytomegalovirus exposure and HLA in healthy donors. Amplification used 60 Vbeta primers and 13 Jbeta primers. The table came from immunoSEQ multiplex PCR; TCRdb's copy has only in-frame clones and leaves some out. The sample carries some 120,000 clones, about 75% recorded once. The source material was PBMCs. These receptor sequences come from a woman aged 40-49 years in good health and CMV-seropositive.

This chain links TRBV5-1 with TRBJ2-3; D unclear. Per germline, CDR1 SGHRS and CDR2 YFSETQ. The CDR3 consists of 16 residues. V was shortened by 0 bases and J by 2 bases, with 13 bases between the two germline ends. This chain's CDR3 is CASSLESGLNTDTQYF. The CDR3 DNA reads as TGCGCCAGCAGCTTGGAGTCCGGGTTGAACACAGATACGCAGTATTTT.

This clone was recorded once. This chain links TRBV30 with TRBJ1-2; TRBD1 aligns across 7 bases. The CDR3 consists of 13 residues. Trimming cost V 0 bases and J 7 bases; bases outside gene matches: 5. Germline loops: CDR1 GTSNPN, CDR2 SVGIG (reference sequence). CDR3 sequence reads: CAWSVLAGGGYTF. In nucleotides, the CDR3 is TGTGCCTGGAGTGTACTGGCAGGGGGTGGCTACACCTTC.

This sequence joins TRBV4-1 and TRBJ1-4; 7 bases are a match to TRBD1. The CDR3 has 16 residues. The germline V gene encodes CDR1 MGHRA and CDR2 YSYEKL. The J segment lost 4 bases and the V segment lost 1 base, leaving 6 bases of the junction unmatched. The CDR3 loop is CASSQGVPGGNEKLFF. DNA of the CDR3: TGCGCCAGCAGCCAAGGAGTCCCAGGGGGTAATGAAAAACTGTTTTTT.

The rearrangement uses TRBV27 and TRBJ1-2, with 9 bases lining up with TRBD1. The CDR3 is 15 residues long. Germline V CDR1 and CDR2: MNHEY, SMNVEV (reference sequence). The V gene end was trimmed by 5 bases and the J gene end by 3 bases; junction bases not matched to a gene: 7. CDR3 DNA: TGTGCCAGCAGTCCCGGGACAGGGAGGGACTATGGCTACACCTTC. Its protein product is CASSPGTGRDYGYTF.

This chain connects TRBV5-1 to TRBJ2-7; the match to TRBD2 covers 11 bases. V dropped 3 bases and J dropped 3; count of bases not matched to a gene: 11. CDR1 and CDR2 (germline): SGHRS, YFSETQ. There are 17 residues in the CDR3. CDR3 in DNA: TGCGCCAGCAGCTCTCCCCGCCGACTAGCGGGGAACTACGAGCAGTACTTC. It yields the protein CASSSPRRLAGNYEQYF.

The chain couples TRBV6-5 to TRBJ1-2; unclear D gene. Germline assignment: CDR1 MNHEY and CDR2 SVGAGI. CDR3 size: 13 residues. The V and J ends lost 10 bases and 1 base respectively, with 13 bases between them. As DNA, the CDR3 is TGTGCCACGAAGGAGATCCTTAACTATGGCTACACCTTC. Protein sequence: CATKEILNYGYTF.

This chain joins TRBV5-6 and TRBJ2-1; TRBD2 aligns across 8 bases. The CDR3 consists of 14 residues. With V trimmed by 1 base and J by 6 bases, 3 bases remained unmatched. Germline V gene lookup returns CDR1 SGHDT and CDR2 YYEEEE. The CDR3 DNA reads TGTGCCAGCAGCTTGATGCTAGCGGGCAATGAGCAGTTCTTC. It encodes CASSLMLAGNEQFF.

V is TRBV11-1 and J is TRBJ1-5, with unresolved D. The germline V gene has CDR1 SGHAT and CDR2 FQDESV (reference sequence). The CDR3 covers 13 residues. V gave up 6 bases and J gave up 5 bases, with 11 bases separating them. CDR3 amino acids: CASSPGSHQPQHF. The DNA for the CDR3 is TGTGCCAGCAGTCCAGGTAGTCATCAGCCCCAGCATTTT.